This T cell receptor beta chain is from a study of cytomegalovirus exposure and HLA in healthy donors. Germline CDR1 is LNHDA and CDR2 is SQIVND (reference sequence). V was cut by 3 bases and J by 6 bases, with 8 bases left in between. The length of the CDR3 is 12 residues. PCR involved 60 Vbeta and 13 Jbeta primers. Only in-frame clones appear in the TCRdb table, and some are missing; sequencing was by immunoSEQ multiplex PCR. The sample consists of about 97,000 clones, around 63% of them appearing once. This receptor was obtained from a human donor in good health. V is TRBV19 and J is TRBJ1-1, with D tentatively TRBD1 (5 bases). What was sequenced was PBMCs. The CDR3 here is CASSMGPAEAFF. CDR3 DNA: TGTGCCAGTAGTATGGGGCCAGCTGAAGCTTTCTTT.